The present TCR beta chain was sequenced within a study of cytomegalovirus exposure and HLA in healthy donors. Of note for this clone: Its antigen is unidentified.

The CDR3 is 14 residues long. Germline V gene sequence: CDR1 SGHDT, CDR2 YYEEEE. V dropped 4 bases and J dropped 4; count of bases not matched to a gene: 6. The protocol was immunoSEQ multiplex PCR, while the TCRdb copy is restricted to in-frame clones and leaves out a portion. The sample gives about 240,000 clones, more than 75% of which show up once; 0.95% to 1.5% is in the top ten. Regarding the study as a whole: Both high specificity and high sensitivity reportedly marked the classifier's diagnosis of cytomegalovirus status.

This receptor was taken from a woman aged 25 to 39 in good health and CMV-seropositive. The genes are TRBV5-6 and TRBJ2-3, with TRBD1 identical over 7 bases. Sample: PBMCs. CDR3 coding DNA: TGTGCCAGCAGCGGTCTGACAGGGCCAGATACGCAGTATTTT. Residues: CASSGLTGPDTQYF.